Listed below are T cell receptor beta chains from one sample, sequenced in a study of OX40 agonist ivuxolimab in advanced cancers. Sequenced by immunoSEQ multiplex PCR; TCRdb stores in-frame clones only, minus some. The data hold approximately 59,000 clones, with about nine tenths observed a single time. Specimen: CD4+ or CD8+ T cells sorted from blood, collected in a trial of the OX40 agonist ivuxolimab. These receptors were obtained from an adult with an advanced solid tumor such as melanoma, head and neck, liver or kidney cancer. CDR3s include the opening cysteine and the closing phenylalanine or tryptophan. Each record gives: J gene, V gene, clone size, D gene, CDR3 protein, CDR3 DNA. A D gene is named only where the DNA matches it firmly. Where a row states a size, it is once, few, many or the class of an expanded clone; other rows omit it.

TRBJ2-3,TRBV28,once,TRBD2,CASESFPGGRAIADTQYF,TGTGCCAGCGAAAGTTTCCCGGGCGGGAGGGCAATCGCAGATACGCAGTATTTT
TRBJ2-6,TRBV29-1,-,-,CSVYGSGANVLTF,TGCAGCGTTTATGGGTCTGGGGCCAACGTCCTGACTTTC
TRBJ2-7,TRBV20-1,-,-,CSAPRSYEQYF,TGCAGTGCTCCCCGGTCCTACGAGCAGTACTTC
TRBJ2-1,TRBV9,-,-,CASSASSHSYNEQFF,TGTGCCAGCAGCGCCAGCAGCCACTCCTACAATGAGCAGTTCTTC
TRBJ2-3,TRBV4-3,-,-,CASSQGLARTDTQYF,TGCGCCAGCAGCCAAGGGCTAGCGCGCACAGATACGCAGTATTTT
TRBJ2-7,TRBV7-9,-,-,CASSFPGGREQYF,TGTGCCAGCAGCTTCCCTGGAGGGCGCGAGCAGTACTTC
TRBJ2-5,TRBV13,few,TRBD1,CASSFGDRVGETQYF,TGTGCCAGCAGCTTCGGCGACAGGGTAGGAGAGACCCAGTACTTC
TRBJ2-5,TRBV6-1,-,-,CASSEGVGTQYF,TGTGCCAGCAGTGAAGGAGTAGGGACCCAGTACTTC
TRBJ2-7,TRBV19,-,-,CASRRGALQTYEQYF,TGTGCCAGCCGACGGGGGGCTCTGCAAACCTACGAGCAGTACTTC
TRBJ2-7,TRBV14,few,-,CASSQDNSYPYEQYF,TGTGCCAGCAGCCAAGACAACAGCTATCCCTACGAGCAGTACTTC
TRBJ2-7,TRBV9,-,-,CASSVASAYDQQYF,TGTGCCAGCAGCGTAGCGTCGGCCTACGACCAGCAGTACTTC
TRBJ2-3,TRBV7-2,-,-,CASSLGGSSDTQYF,TGTGCCAGCAGCTTAGGAGGGAGTTCAGATACGCAGTATTTT
TRBJ2-1,TRBV5-5,-,-,CASSLLGSYNEQFF,TGTGCCAGCAGCTTACTCGGCTCCTACAATGAGCAGTTCTTC
TRBJ2-7,TRBV18,-,-,CASSPVQSSYEQYF,TGTGCCAGCTCCCCTGTACAGAGCTCCTACGAGCAGTACTTC
TRBJ2-3,TRBV5-4,-,TRBD2,CASTLAGRTDTQYF,TGTGCCAGCACTCTAGCGGGCCGCACAGATACGCAGTATTTT
TRBJ2-7,TRBV4-1,-,TRBD2,CASSQVTAGTRGNEQYF,TGCGCCAGCAGCCAAGTTACAGCCGGGACTAGGGGAAACGAGCAGTACTTC
TRBJ1-5,TRBV7-8,-,-,CASSPGGIHQPQHF,TGTGCCAGCAGCCCTGGAGGAATTCATCAGCCCCAGCATTTT
TRBJ2-3,TRBV7-7,-,-,CASSSSSASTDTQYF,TGTGCTAGCAGCTCTTCGTCGGCCTCCACAGATACGCAGTATTTT
TRBJ2-1,TRBV7-7,-,TRBD1,CASSLVTTGDLQFF,TGTGCTAGCAGCTTAGTGACCACAGGGGATTTGCAGTTCTTC
TRBJ1-2,TRBV28,-,TRBD1,CASSLTGQGYGYTF,TGTGCCAGCAGTTTAACTGGACAGGGCTATGGCTACACCTTC
TRBJ2-3,TRBV5-1,-,-,CASSRRGQEADTQYF,TGCGCCAGCAGCAGACGGGGGCAAGAGGCAGATACGCAGTATTTT
TRBJ2-7,TRBV27,-,-,CASRKERKQYF,TGTGCCAGCAGGAAGGAGAGAAAGCAGTACTTC
TRBJ2-3,TRBV7-6,once,-,CASSLALSTDTQYF,TGTGCCAGCAGCTTAGCCCTTAGCACAGATACGCAGTATTTT
TRBJ1-5,TRBV15,few,-,CATSRGGNNQPQHF,TGTGCCACCAGCAGGGGGGGCAATAATCAGCCCCAGCATTTT
TRBJ2-1,TRBV6-1,-,TRBD2,CASRLAPGANEQFF,TGTGCCAGCAGACTAGCGCCCGGAGCAAATGAGCAGTTCTTC
TRBJ2-2,TRBV7-2,-,-,CASSLDPRGGRGTGELFF,TGTGCCAGCAGCTTAGACCCGCGGGGAGGTCGGGGCACCGGGGAGCTGTTTTTT
TRBJ1-2,TRBV7-3,-,TRBD1,CASSSDRALQNGYTF,TGTGCCAGCAGCTCCGACAGGGCTTTGCAGAACGGCTACACCTTC
TRBJ2-7,TRBV14,-,-,CASSQGKGLIYEQYF,TGTGCCAGCAGCCAAGGGAAGGGGCTTATCTACGAGCAGTACTTC
TRBJ2-1,TRBV18,-,-,CASSPFSYNEQFF,TGTGCCAGCTCACCGTTTTCCTACAATGAGCAGTTCTTC
TRBJ2-1,TRBV7-2,-,TRBD1,CASSLQGQKGNEQFF,TGTGCCAGCAGCTTACAGGGACAGAAGGGGAATGAGCAGTTCTTC
TRBJ2-7,TRBV28,-,TRBD2,CASNPGLAGPLDEQYF,TGTGCCAGCAACCCGGGGCTAGCGGGGCCTCTCGACGAGCAGTACTTC
TRBJ2-7,TRBV29-1,-,TRBD1,CSVSSGQGPYEQYF,TGCAGCGTTTCTTCGGGACAGGGGCCCTACGAGCAGTACTTC
TRBJ2-7,TRBV28,-,-,CASSLPGPAQAYEQYF,TGTGCCAGCAGTCTACCCGGCCCGGCTCAAGCATACGAGCAGTACTTC
TRBJ2-3,TRBV9,-,TRBD1,CASSVTGDPSTDTQYF,TGTGCCAGCAGCGTGACAGGGGACCCAAGCACAGATACGCAGTATTTT
TRBJ2-2,TRBV6-5,-,-,CASSPLQGTGELFF,TGTGCCAGCAGTCCCCTCCAGGGGACCGGGGAGCTGTTTTTT
TRBJ2-3,TRBV28,-,TRBD2,CATSTSGRSADTQYF,TGTGCCACCTCGACTAGCGGGAGATCTGCAGATACGCAGTATTTT
TRBJ1-2,TRBV19,once,-,CASSKTGERLGYTF,TGTGCCAGTAGTAAGACAGGCGAAAGACTGGGCTACACCTTC
TRBJ2-7,TRBV7-3,-,TRBD2,CASSLVASGSLQYF,TGTGCCAGCAGCTTAGTCGCTAGCGGGAGTCTGCAGTACTTC
TRBJ2-3,TRBV19,-,-,CATTGLRNTDTQYF,TGTGCCACGACGGGGTTAAGGAACACAGATACGCAGTATTTT
TRBJ2-1,TRBV7-7,-,-,CASSLVTGSNEQFF,TGTGCTAGCAGCTTAGTCACAGGGAGTAATGAGCAGTTCTTC
TRBJ2-7,TRBV28,-,TRBD1,CASRTRDRGYEQYF,TGTGCCAGCAGAACCCGGGACAGGGGCTACGAGCAGTACTTC
TRBJ2-1,TRBV27,-,TRBD2,CASTKQTSGTYNEQFF,TGTGCCAGCACTAAACAAACTAGCGGGACTTACAATGAGCAGTTCTTC
TRBJ2-4,TRBV6-5,-,TRBD2,CASNSLASGGNIQYF,TGTGCCAGCAATAGCCTGGCTAGCGGGGGCAACATTCAGTACTTC
TRBJ1-1,TRBV6-1,-,-,CASSDRATTEAFF,TGTGCCAGCAGTGACAGGGCGACCACTGAAGCTTTCTTT
TRBJ2-3,TRBV9,-,-,CASSVGGGGTDTQYF,TGTGCCAGCAGCGTAGGAGGGGGGGGCACAGATACGCAGTATTTT
TRBJ2-7,TRBV5-4,-,-,CASSLAGSLLITYEQYF,TGTGCCAGCAGCTTGGCCGGATCGTTGCTAATCACCTACGAGCAGTACTTC
TRBJ1-2,TRBV29-1,-,-,CSVGGNEGYTF,TGCAGCGTTGGGGGGAACGAGGGCTACACCTTC
TRBJ2-1,TRBV7-9,-,TRBD2,CASSSRLAGVNEQFF,TGTGCCAGCAGCTCACGACTAGCGGGGGTCAATGAGCAGTTCTTC
TRBJ2-1,TRBV11-3,-,-,CASSLGTTPYNEQFF,TGTGCCAGCAGCTTGGGGACGACGCCCTACAATGAGCAGTTCTTC
TRBJ2-3,TRBV7-9,-,-,CASSFYSGSTDTRYF,TGTGCCAGCAGCTTTTATTCCGGGAGCACAGATACGCGGTATTTT
TRBJ2-2,TRBV10-3,-,-,CATKGGAANTGELFF,TGTGCCACCAAGGGGGGGGCGGCGAACACCGGGGAGCTGTTTTTT
TRBJ1-1,TRBV10-3,-,-,CAISESAGGSSAFF,TGTGCCATCAGTGAGTCGGCCGGGGGAAGTTCGGCTTTCTTT
TRBJ2-7,TRBV27,-,TRBD1,CASSFQPTGGYEQYF,TGTGCCAGCAGTTTCCAGCCGACAGGGGGCTACGAGCAGTACTTC
TRBJ2-7,TRBV30,-,TRBD2,CAWSLPKAGVPSPIYEQYF,TGTGCCTGGAGTCTCCCCAAGGCGGGAGTTCCCTCCCCAATCTACGAGCAGTACTTC
TRBJ2-1,TRBV27,-,-,CASSTRYNEQFF,TGTGCCAGCAGTACCCGTTACAATGAGCAGTTCTTC